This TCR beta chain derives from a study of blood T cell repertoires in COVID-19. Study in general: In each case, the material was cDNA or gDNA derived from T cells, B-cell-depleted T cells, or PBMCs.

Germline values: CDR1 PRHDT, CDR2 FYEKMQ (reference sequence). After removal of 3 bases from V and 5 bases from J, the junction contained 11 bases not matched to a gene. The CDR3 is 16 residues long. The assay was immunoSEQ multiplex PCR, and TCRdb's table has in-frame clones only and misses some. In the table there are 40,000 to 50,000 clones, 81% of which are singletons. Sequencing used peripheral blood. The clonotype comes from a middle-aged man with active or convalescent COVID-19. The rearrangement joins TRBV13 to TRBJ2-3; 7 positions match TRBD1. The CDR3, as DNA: TGTGCCAGCAGCTTGGTGAGGGGGCAAGTAGAAGATACGCAGTATTTT. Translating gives CASSLVRGQVEDTQYF.